Sequencing of this T cell receptor (beta chain) was carried out in a study of technical replicates of blood from a handful of donors. V shed 6 bases and J shed 7 bases, with 16 bases lying between them. CDR3 length equals 15 residues. Looked up from germline, CDR1 is MNHEY and CDR2 is SVGAGI. Data came from immunoSEQ multiplex PCR; TCRdb stores just in-frame clones and leaves some out. Of 87,000 or so clones listed, around 90% are singletons. The receptor was isolated from a human donor in good health. The gene calls are TRBV6-5 and TRBJ1-6; a weak D match, TRBD1 (5 bases). The specimen was T cells isolated from PBMCs. This chain's CDR3 is CASRVKGEANSPLHF. CDR3 in DNA: TGTGCCAGCAGGGTGAAAGGGGAGGCGAATTCACCCCTCCACTTT.